The 29 T cell receptor beta chains given below trace back to one sample, sequenced in a study of radiation and T cells in renal cell carcinoma. Profiling relied on immunoSEQ multiplex PCR, and the TCRdb table lists in-frame clones only, not all of them. The sample has about 130,000 clones; about 88% are singletons. Time point noted: blood 2 weeks post-SBRT. Treatment described: 15 Gy SBRT to primary tumor, nephrectomy 4 weeks later. The source material was blood, sampled from a patient whose treatment included radiotherapy and nephrectomy. The receptors originated from a woman aged 65 to 85 with renal cell carcinoma.

The V gene is TRBV19, the J gene TRBJ2-1; 15 nucleotides match TRBD2. CDR3 size: 15 residues. V dropped 10 bases and J dropped 9; count of bases not matched to a gene: 10. Germline CDR1 LNHDA, CDR2 SQIVND (reference sequence). CDR3 sequence: CATARTSGGAGEQFF. CDR3 in DNA: TGTGCCACCGCGCGGACTAGCGGGGGGGCCGGTGAGCAGTTCTTC.

The V and J genes are TRBV4-3 and TRBJ1-6; D gene unclear. This CDR3 spans 15 amino acids. Trimming removed 0 bases from V and 3 bases from J, with 6 bases in between. Looked up from germline, CDR1 is LGHNA and CDR2 is YSLEER. Here the CDR3 DNA reads TGCGCCAGCAGCCAAGAAAACAGCTATAATTCACCCCTCCACTTT. Amino acids: CASSQENSYNSPLHF.

V usage is TRBV5-4 and J usage is TRBJ2-3; D ambiguous. The CDR3 length is 12 residues. Germline CDR1 and CDR2: SGHNT and YYREEE (reference sequence). Trimming shortened V by 5 bases and J by 2 bases, and 6 bases separated the two germline ends. The CDR3 loop reads CASRLDTDTQYF. CDR3 coding DNA: TGTGCCAGCAGGCTGGACACAGATACGCAGTATTTT.

This sequence joins TRBV5-6 and TRBJ2-7, with 10 bases lining up with TRBD1. CDR1 is SGHDT and CDR2 is YYEEEE in the germline V gene. V dropped 5 bases and J dropped 2; count of bases not matched to a gene: 7. The CDR3 is 15 residues long. The CDR3 loop is CASRGGQGCPYEQYF. For the CDR3, the DNA is TGTGCCAGCAGGGGGGGACAGGGGTGCCCCTACGAGCAGTACTTC.

V and J are TRBV5-1 and TRBJ2-7; D tentatively reads TRBD1 or TRBD2 (5 bases each). V gave up 4 bases and J gave up 2 bases, with 13 bases separating them. Germline V gene lookup returns CDR1 SGHRS and CDR2 YFSETQ. The CDR3 has 14 amino acids. The CDR3: CASSPRGAAYEQYF. The CDR3 DNA reads TGCGCCAGCAGCCCCCGAGGGGCCGCCTACGAGCAGTACTTC.

CDR3 in DNA: TGTGCCAGCTCACCAGAGTGGGGGGAAGGTCGCCAAGAGACCCAGTACTTC. Protein sequence: CASSPEWGEGRQETQYF. The chain has TRBV18 and TRBJ2-5; D possibly corresponds to TRBD2 (6 bases). The V gene lost 2 bases and the J gene lost 1 base, with 17 bases spanning the gap. Germline loops: CDR1 KGHSH, CDR2 LQKENI. The CDR3 runs 17 residues.

This clone was seen a single time. The chain carries TRBV20-1 and TRBJ1-5, with no clear D. The end of the DNA is better explained by TRBJ2-3, so the J call may be wrong. CDR3 length equals 11 residues. Germline CDR1 reads DFQATT; CDR2 reads SNEGSKA (reference sequence). The CDR3, as DNA: TGCAGTGCTAGCGAGGATCAGCCCCAGTATTTT. Translation gives CSASEDQPQYF.

The V and J genes are TRBV6-6 and TRBJ2-7; unclear D gene. Trimming removed 7 bases at V and 2 bases at J, with 15 bases between. Germline values: CDR1 MNHNY, CDR2 SVGAGI (reference sequence). The CDR3 is made up of 14 amino acids. CDR3 sequence reads: CASTAEAAAYEQYF. The CDR3 DNA reads as TGTGCCAGCACCGCCGAAGCAGCAGCCTACGAGCAGTACTTC.

This clone was counted a few times. The genes are TRBV27 and TRBJ1-1; D remains unclear. V was trimmed by 0 bases and J by 7 bases, leaving 9 bases between them. CDR1 is MNHEY and CDR2 is SMNVEV in the germline V gene (reference sequence). The CDR3 spans 13 residues. This CDR3 is CASSLSVTVEAFF. In DNA, the CDR3 is TGTGCCAGCAGTTTATCCGTGACCGTTGAAGCTTTCTTT.

This clone is a singleton in its sample. The chain is built from TRBV28 and TRBJ1-1; possibly TRBD1 for D (6 bases). V dropped 0 bases and J dropped 4 bases, with 9 bases sitting between them. Germline CDR1 reads MDHEN; CDR2 reads SYDVKM. CDR3 size: 14 residues. CDR3 amino acids: CASSLWQGSTEAFF. CDR3 coding DNA: TGTGCCAGCAGTTTATGGCAGGGGAGCACTGAAGCTTTCTTT.

The chain carries TRBV4-1 and TRBJ2-2; 7 bases match TRBD2. CDR1 and CDR2 (germline): MGHRA, YSYEKL. The ends lost 1 base at V and 6 bases at J; junction bases unmatched: 5. This CDR3 region has 15 residues. For the CDR3, the DNA is TGCGCCAGCAGCCAAGTCGGGGGGTTTGCCGGGGAGCTGTTTTTT. It translates to CASSQVGGFAGELFF.

The chain uses TRBV5-1 and TRBJ1-1; D call uncertain. Germline CDR1 SGHRS, CDR2 YFSETQ. This CDR3 spans 16 amino acids. Trimming shortened V by 0 bases and J by 3 bases, and 15 bases separated the two germline ends. Here the CDR3 DNA reads TGCGCCAGCAGCTTGGGACTCCCTGCTGGGGACACTGAAGCTTTCTTT. Its translation: CASSLGLPAGDTEAFF.

The chain couples TRBV5-1 to TRBJ1-6; 9 bases align to TRBD1. CDR1 SGHRS and CDR2 YFSETQ come from the germline V gene. CDR3 size: 16 residues. Trimming removed 4 bases from V and 7 bases from J; junction bases left unmatched: 9. CDR3 DNA sequence: TGCGCCAGCAGCCTGCTCGGGACAGGGTCGAATTCACCCCTCCACTTT. Translation gives CASSLLGTGSNSPLHF.

The chain joins TRBV6-1 to TRBJ1-5, with TRBD1 identical over 9 bases. The CDR3 consists of 15 residues. Losses at the gene ends were 6 bases for V and 2 bases for J; bases not matched to a gene: 5. Germline CDR1 MNHNS, CDR2 SASEGT. In nucleotides, the CDR3 is TGTGCCAGCAGGGGACAGGGAGGGGGCAATCAGCCCCAGCATTTT. It is translated as CASRGQGGGNQPQHF.

The chain is built from TRBV11-1 and TRBJ1-1; D gene uncertain. The CDR3 spans 15 residues. Germline V gene lookup returns CDR1 SGHAT and CDR2 FQDESV (reference sequence). The ends were cut back, 4 bases at V and 5 bases at J, with 17 bases in the middle. The DNA for the CDR3 is TGTGCCAGCAGCTCTGGTGTAAGGGAGGAGACTGAAGCTTTCTTT. Translated: CASSSGVREETEAFF. The full variable domain, completed using reference TRBV11-1 and TRBJ1-1, is EAEVAQSPRYKITEKSQAVAFWCDPISGHATLYWYRQILGQGPELLVQFQDESVVDDSQLPKDRFSAERLKGVDSTLKIQPAELGDSAMYLCASSSGVREETEAFFGQGTRLTVV.

V is TRBV2 and J is TRBJ2-4; possible D gene TRBD2, 5 bases. Germline lookup yields CDR1 SNHLY and CDR2 FYNNEI. V was clipped by 4 bases and J by 8 bases, with 12 bases between them. CDR3 length: 13 residues. CDR3 bases: TGTGCCAGCAGTGGGAGGACCAGAGACATTCAGTACTTC. As protein: CASSGRTRDIQYF.

Concerning this clone: Other DNA sequences in this sample translate to the same CDR3. The rearrangement links TRBV9 to TRBJ1-4; D remains ambiguous. This CDR3 is 12 amino acids long. CDR1 and CDR2 (germline): SGDLS, YYNGEE. Trimming left V 5 bases short and J 8 bases short, with 10 bases between. CDR3 sequence: CASSVSYEKLFF. DNA for the CDR3: TGTGCCAGCAGTGTATCCTACGAAAAACTGTTTTTT.

The V call is TRBV5-1, the J call TRBJ1-1, with 8 bases aligning to TRBD1. The germline V gene encodes CDR1 SGHRS and CDR2 YFSETQ. J lost 1 base, V lost 4 bases, and 9 bases had no gene match. The CDR3 contains 16 residues. CDR3 region: CASSPRLGTGNTEAFF. The CDR3 DNA follows: TGCGCCAGCAGCCCTCGGCTCGGGACAGGGAACACTGAAGCTTTCTTT.

DNA for the CDR3: TGTGCCAGCAGCCCACGTGGGGACCTCGGAGCCTACGAGCAGTACTTC. This encodes CASSPRGDLGAYEQYF. V gene TRBV9 combines with J gene TRBJ2-7; possibly TRBD1 or TRBD2 for D (5 bases each). The V end lost 4 bases, the J end lost 2 bases, and 19 bases lay between the germline ends. Germline CDR1 reads SGDLS; CDR2 reads YYNGEE. This CDR3 comprises 16 residues.

This rearrangement joins TRBV5-1 to TRBJ1-4; 7 nucleotides agree with TRBD1. Unmatched junction bases numbered 9, after V lost 2 bases and J lost 8 bases. Germline assignment: CDR1 SGHRS and CDR2 YFSETQ. This CDR3 spans 15 amino acids. The CDR3 nucleotides read TGCGCCAGCAGCTTTATCCGGGACAGTAGAGAAAAACTGTTTTTT. Protein sequence: CASSFIRDSREKLFF.

The chain is built from TRBV7-9 and TRBJ2-2; D is unclear. Germline values: CDR1 SEHNR, CDR2 FQNEAQ (reference sequence). Trimming left V 6 bases short and J 8 bases short, with 16 bases between. The CDR3 loop spans 14 amino acids. CDR3 sequence reads: CASSQEQHGGELFF. In DNA, the CDR3 is TGTGCCAGCAGTCAGGAACAGCACGGGGGGGAGCTGTTTTTT.

The chain has TRBV5-1 and TRBJ2-3, with 9 bases identical to TRBD2. V gave up 3 bases and J gave up 3 bases; unmatched junction bases: 5. This CDR3 is 15 amino acids long. Germline V CDR1 and CDR2: SGHRS, YFSETQ. CDR3: CASSSSGGLTDTQYF. CDR3 in DNA: TGCGCCAGCAGCTCGAGCGGGGGGCTTACAGATACGCAGTATTTT. The full variable domain, rest sourced from reference TRBV5-1 and TRBJ2-3, is KAGVTQTPRYLIKTRGQQVTLSCSPISGHRSVSWYQQTPGQGLQFLFEYFSETQRNKGNFPGRFSGRQFSNSRSEMNVSTLELGDSALYLCASSSSGGLTDTQYFGPGTRLTVL.

Comment on this clone: Other DNA sequences in the sample encode the same CDR3. V gene TRBV7-9 combines with J gene TRBJ2-3; D is unresolved. CDR1 SEHNR and CDR2 FQNEAQ come from the germline V gene (reference sequence). V was trimmed by 0 bases and J by 2 bases, leaving 9 bases between them. There are 15 residues in the CDR3. The chain's CDR3 is CASSLALASTDTQYF. In nucleotides, the CDR3 is TGTGCCAGCAGCTTAGCGTTGGCCTCCACAGATACGCAGTATTTT.

The chain couples TRBV7-2 to TRBJ2-7; D is unclear. This CDR3 has 15 amino acids. V dropped 2 bases and J dropped 2 bases, with 13 bases sitting between them. Germline CDR1 and CDR2: SGHTA and FQGNSA. CDR3 in DNA: TGTGCCAGCAGCTTAAAATCAGCAGGACCCTACGAGCAGTACTTC. It encodes CASSLKSAGPYEQYF.

The chain carries TRBV27 and TRBJ1-6, with no clear D. Germline values: CDR1 MNHEY, CDR2 SMNVEV (reference sequence). Trimming removed 7 bases at V and 6 bases at J, with 16 bases between. The CDR3 extends over 15 amino acids. CDR3 nucleotide sequence: TGTGCCAGCACCACTGGCGGGGTCCCTAATTCACCCCTCCACTTT. Its protein is CASTTGGVPNSPLHF.

In this sample, this clone turned up a few times. This chain connects TRBV6-6 to TRBJ1-6; possible D gene TRBD1, 5 bases. The germline V and J ends were trimmed by 2 bases and 5 bases, with 13 bases remaining between them. The CDR3 sequence is 16 residues long. Germline V CDR1 and CDR2: MNHNY, SVGAGI (reference sequence). The CDR3 spells CASSYGGDTNNSPLHF. In DNA form, the CDR3 reads TGTGCCAGCAGTTACGGGGGAGATACAAATAATTCACCCCTCCACTTT.

This sequence joins TRBV2 and TRBJ1-1; the D gene is possibly TRBD1 (5 bases). The V and J ends lost 6 bases and 4 bases respectively, with 15 bases between them. CDR1 is SNHLY and CDR2 is FYNNEI in the germline V gene. The length of the CDR3 is 14 residues. The CDR3 nucleotides read TGTGCCAGCAGGGGTGGAGGGGTGTCCACTGAAGCTTTCTTT. Translating it yields CASRGGGVSTEAFF.

The chain has TRBV7-2 and TRBJ1-1; D possibly corresponds to TRBD1 (6 bases). Trimming pared 7 bases from V and 4 bases from J, leaving 19 bases between. This CDR3 spans 15 amino acids. Germline CDR1 SGHTA, CDR2 FQGNSA. This CDR3 is CASTPLQGFGTEAFF. The CDR3 coding sequence is TGTGCCAGCACCCCTTTACAGGGCTTCGGCACTGAAGCTTTCTTT.

The chain has TRBV18 and TRBJ2-5, with D perhaps given as TRBD1 or TRBD2 (5 bases each). In germline, CDR1 is KGHSH, CDR2 LQKENI. V lost 4 bases and J 4 bases, leaving 10 bases between the germline ends. This CDR3 comprises 13 residues. The CDR3 region is CASSRGFGETQYF. CDR3 DNA sequence: TGTGCCAGCTCACGGGGGTTTGGAGAGACCCAGTACTTC.